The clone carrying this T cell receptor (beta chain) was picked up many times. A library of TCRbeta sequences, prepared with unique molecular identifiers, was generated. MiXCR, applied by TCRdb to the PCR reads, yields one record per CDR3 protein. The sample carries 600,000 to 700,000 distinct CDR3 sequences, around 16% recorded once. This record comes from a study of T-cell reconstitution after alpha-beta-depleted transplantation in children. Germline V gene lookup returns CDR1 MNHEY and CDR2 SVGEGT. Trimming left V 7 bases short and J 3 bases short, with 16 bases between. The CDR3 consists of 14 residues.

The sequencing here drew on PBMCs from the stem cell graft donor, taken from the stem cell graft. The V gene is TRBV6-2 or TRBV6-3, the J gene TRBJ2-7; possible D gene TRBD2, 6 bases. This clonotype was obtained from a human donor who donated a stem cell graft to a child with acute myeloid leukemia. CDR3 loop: CASILQAGNYEQYF. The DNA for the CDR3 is TGTGCCAGCATCCTTCAGGCGGGAAACTACGAGCAGTACTTC.